This T cell receptor beta chain was recovered during a study of CD8+ T cells in alopecia areata. Turning to the study itself: Oral tofacitinib (5 to 10 mg twice daily) was administered to treated patients. A 6-month off-drug phase came after tofacitinib, which had lasted 6 to 18 months.

The study's findings and limits: Normal scalp showed lower clonality than lesional scalp, especially alopecia totalis/universalis.

CDR1 and CDR2 (germline): MNHEY, SMNVEV (reference sequence). The CDR3 contains 15 residues. V lost 6 bases and J 7 bases, leaving 19 bases between the germline ends. Those with alopecia areata gave lesional scalp punch biopsies and peripheral blood. Isolated RNA was reverse transcribed into cDNA used as the sequencing template. Measured with immunoSEQ multiplex PCR; TCRdb has only the in-frame clones, and not every one. The sample holds under 300,000 clones, around 67% seen once. Turning to this clone: No antigen is known for it.

The source of this sequence is a human donor with alopecia areata. The rearrangement links TRBV27 to TRBJ1-5; D call uncertain. This material consisted of CD4+ T cells sorted from blood, taken at week 0. DNA of the CDR3: TGTGCCAGCAGAATTGCCAGCTCCCCGCGGCAGCCCCAGCATTTT. Translation: CASRIASSPRQPQHF.